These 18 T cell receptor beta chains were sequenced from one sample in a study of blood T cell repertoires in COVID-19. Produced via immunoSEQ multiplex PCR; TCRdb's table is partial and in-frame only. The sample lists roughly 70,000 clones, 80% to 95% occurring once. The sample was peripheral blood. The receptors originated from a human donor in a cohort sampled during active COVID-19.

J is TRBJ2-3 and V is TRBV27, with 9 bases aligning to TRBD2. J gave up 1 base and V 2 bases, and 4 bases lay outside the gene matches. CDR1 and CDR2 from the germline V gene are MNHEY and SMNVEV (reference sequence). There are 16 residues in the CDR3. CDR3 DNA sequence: TGTGCCAGCAGTTTACTACTAGCGGGTGGCACAGATACGCAGTATTTT. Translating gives CASSLLLAGGTDTQYF.

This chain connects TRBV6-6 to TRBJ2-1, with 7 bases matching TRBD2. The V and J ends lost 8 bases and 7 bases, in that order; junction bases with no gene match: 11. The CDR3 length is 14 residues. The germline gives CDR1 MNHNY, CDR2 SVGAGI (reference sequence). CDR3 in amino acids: CASGGGVRRNEQFF. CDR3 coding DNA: TGTGCCAGCGGGGGAGGGGTAAGACGAAATGAGCAGTTCTTC.

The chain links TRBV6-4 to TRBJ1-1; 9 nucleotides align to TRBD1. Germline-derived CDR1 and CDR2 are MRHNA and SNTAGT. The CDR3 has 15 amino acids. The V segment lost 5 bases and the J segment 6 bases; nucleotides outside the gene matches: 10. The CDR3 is CASSWGTGSSAEAFF. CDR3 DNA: TGTGCCAGCAGTTGGGGGACAGGGAGCAGCGCTGAAGCTTTCTTT.

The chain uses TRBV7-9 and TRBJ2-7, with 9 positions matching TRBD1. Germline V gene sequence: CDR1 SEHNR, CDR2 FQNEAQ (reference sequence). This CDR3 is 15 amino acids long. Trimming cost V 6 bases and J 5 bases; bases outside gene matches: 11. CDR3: CASSSLGQGGNEQYF. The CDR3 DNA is TGTGCCAGCAGTTCCCTGGGACAGGGAGGCAACGAGCAGTACTTC.

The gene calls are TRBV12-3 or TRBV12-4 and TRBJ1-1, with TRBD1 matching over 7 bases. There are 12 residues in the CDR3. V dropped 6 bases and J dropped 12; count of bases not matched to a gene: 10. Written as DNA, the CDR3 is TGTGCCAGCAGCATGACAGGGTTGGGCACTTTCTTT. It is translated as CASSMTGLGTFF.

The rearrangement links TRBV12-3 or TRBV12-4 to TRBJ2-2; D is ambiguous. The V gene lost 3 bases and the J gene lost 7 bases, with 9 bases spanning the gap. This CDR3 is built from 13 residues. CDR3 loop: CASSLTMGGELFF. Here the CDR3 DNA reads TGTGCCAGCAGTTTGACAATGGGCGGGGAGCTGTTTTTT.

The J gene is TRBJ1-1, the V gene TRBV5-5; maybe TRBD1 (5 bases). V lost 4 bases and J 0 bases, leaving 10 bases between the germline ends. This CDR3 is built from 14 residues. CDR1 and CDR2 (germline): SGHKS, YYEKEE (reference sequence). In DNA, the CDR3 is TGTGCCAGCAGCCCGCAGGGCCTGAACACTGAAGCTTTCTTT. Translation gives CASSPQGLNTEAFF.

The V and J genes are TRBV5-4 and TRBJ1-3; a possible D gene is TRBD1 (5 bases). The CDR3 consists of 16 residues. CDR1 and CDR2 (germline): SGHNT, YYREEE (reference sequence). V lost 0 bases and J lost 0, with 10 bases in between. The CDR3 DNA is TGTGCCAGCAGCTTGGCAGGGCCAGCCTCTGGAAACACCATATATTTT. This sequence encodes CASSLAGPASGNTIYF.

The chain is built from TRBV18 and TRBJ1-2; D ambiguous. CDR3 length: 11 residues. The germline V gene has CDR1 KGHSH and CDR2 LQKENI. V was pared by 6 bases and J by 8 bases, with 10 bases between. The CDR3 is CASSSSLGYTF. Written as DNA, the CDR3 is TGTGCCAGCTCCTCGTCTTTGGGCTACACCTTC.

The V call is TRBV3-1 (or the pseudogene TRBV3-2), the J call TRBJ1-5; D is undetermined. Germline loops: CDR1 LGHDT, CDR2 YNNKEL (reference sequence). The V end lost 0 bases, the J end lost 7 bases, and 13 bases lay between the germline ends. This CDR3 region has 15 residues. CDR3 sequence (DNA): TGTGCCAGCAGCCAAGAGTTGACGGCGGTGCAGCCCCAGCATTTT. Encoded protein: CASSQELTAVQPQHF.

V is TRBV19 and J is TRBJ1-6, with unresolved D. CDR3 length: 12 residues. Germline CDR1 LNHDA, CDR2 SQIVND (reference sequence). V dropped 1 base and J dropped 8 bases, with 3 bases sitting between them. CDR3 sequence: CASSIADSPLHF. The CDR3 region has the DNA TGTGCCAGTAGTATAGCCGATTCACCCCTCCACTTT.

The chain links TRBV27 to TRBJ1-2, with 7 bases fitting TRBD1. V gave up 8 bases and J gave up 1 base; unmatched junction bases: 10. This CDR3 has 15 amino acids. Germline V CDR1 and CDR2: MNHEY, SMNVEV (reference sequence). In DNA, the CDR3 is TGTGCCAGCGCCCGCCCGGGACAGTTTAACTATGGCTACACCTTC. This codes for CASARPGQFNYGYTF.

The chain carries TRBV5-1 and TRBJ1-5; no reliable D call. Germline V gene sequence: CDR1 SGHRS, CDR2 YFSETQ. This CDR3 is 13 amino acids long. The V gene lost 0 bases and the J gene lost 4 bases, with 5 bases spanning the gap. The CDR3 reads CASSLAGNQPQHF. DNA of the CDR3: TGCGCCAGCAGCTTGGCCGGGAATCAGCCCCAGCATTTT. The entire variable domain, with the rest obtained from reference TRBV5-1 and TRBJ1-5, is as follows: KAGVTQTPRYLIKTRGQQVTLSCSPISGHRSVSWYQQTPGQGLQFLFEYFSETQRNKGNFPGRFSGRQFSNSRSEMNVSTLELGDSALYLCASSLAGNQPQHFGDGTRLSIL.

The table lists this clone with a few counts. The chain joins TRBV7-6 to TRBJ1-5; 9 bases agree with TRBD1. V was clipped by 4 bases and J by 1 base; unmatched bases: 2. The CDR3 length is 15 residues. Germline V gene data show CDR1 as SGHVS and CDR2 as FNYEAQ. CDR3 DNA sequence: TGTGCCAGCAGCTCGGGACAGGGCAGCAATCAGCCCCAGCATTTT. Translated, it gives CASSSGQGSNQPQHF.

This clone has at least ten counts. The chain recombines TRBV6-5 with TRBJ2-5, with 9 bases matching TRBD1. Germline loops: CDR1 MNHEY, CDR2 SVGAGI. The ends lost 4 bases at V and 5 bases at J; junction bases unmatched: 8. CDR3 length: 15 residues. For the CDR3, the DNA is TGTGCCAGCAGTTCCACGACAGGGGGAGGGGAGACCCAGTACTTC. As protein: CASSSTTGGGETQYF.

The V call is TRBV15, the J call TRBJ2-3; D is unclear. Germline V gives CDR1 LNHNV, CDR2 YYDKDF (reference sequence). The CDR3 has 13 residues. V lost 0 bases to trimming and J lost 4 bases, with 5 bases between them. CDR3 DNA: TGTGCCACCAGCAGAGATCGGGCAGATACGCAGTATTTT. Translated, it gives CATSRDRADTQYF.

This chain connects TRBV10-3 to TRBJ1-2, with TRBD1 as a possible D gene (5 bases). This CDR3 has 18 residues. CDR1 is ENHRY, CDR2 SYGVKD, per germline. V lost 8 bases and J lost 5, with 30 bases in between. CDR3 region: CAIPTGEVTPHERYGYTF. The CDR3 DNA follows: TGTGCCATCCCAACAGGTGAAGTAACCCCCCACGAACGGTATGGCTACACCTTC.

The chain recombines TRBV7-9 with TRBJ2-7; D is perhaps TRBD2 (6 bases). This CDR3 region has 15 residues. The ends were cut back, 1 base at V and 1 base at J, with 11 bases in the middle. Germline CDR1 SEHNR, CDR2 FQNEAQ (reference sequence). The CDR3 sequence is CASSLDGGWSYEQYF. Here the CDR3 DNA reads TGTGCCAGCAGCTTAGACGGGGGTTGGTCCTACGAGCAGTACTTC.